The rows below give T cell receptor beta chains drawn from one sample of a study of blood T cell repertoires in COVID-19. Method: immunoSEQ multiplex PCR; TCRdb's copy keeps in-frame clones and lacks some. The data hold tens of thousands of clones, with roughly 86% observed a single time. Sequencing used peripheral blood. These receptors were obtained from a man aged 45-65 years with active or convalescent COVID-19. Each CDR3 is given with its conserved first and last residue. A D gene is named only where the DNA matches it firmly. The listing skips clone size in some rows; elsewhere it reads once, few, many or a size class.

D gene | clone size | J gene | V gene | CDR3 length | CDR3 DNA | CDR3 protein
NA | NA | TRBJ2-3 | TRBV28 | 15 | TGTGCCAGCAGAAAGGGGGGGGCTGGCACAGATACGCAGTATTTT | CASRKGGAGTDTQYF
NA | NA | TRBJ1-5 | TRBV21-1 | 14 | TGTGCCAGCAGCAAACAGTCTAGCAATCAGCCCCAGCATTTT | CASSKQSSNQPQHF
NA | NA | TRBJ2-2 | TRBV5-1 | 15 | TGCGCCAGCAGCCCCCTTAGTTCGAACACCGGGGAGCTGTTTTTT | CASSPLSSNTGELFF
TRBD1 | NA | TRBJ1-2 | TRBV12-3/TRBV12-4 | 13 | TGTGCCAGCAGTACGGACAGGGGGCTTGGCTACACCTTC | CASSTDRGLGYTF
NA | few | TRBJ2-7 | TRBV5-5 | 14 | TGTGCCAGCAGCTTTAATAGGGGCCCCTACGAGCAGTACTTC | CASSFNRGPYEQYF
TRBD2 | NA | TRBJ2-7 | TRBV27 | 15 | TGTGCCAGCAGACCGACGGGGGGTAGTATATACGAGCAGTACTTC | CASRPTGGSIYEQYF
NA | NA | TRBJ2-7 | TRBV5-5 | 14 | TGTGCCAGCAGCCGCGGGACGGACGCGTTAGAGCAGTACTTC | CASSRGTDALEQYF
NA | NA | TRBJ2-1 | TRBV6-5 | 15 | TGTGCCAGCAGTTACGGAGGGAGCTCCTACAATGAGCAGTTCTTC | CASSYGGSSYNEQFF
NA | NA | TRBJ1-6 | TRBV12-3/TRBV12-4 | 12 | TGTGCCAGCAGTTTAAGGGGTGGGCCCCTCCACTTT | CASSLRGGPLHF
NA | few | TRBJ2-7 | TRBV10-1 | 15 | TGCGCCAGCAGTGAGGCCAGGGCGGTGGGCTACGAGCAGTACTTC | CASSEARAVGYEQYF
NA | once | TRBJ2-5 | TRBV5-4 | 14 | TGTGCCAGCAGCTTGAGGGGGTACCAAGAGACCCAGTACTTC | CASSLRGYQETQYF
TRBD1 | NA | TRBJ1-2 | TRBV7-2 | 15 | TGTGCCAGCAGCTCGACCGGGACAGGTGGTCCTGGCTACACCTTC | CASSSTGTGGPGYTF
NA | NA | TRBJ2-5 | TRBV28 | 13 | TGTGCCAGCCTTACACCAGGGGTGGAGACCCAGTACTTC | CASLTPGVETQYF
TRBD1 | NA | TRBJ2-2 | TRBV19 | 15 | TGTGCCAGTAGCCTCCGGGACAGTAACACCGGGGAGCTGTTTTTT | CASSLRDSNTGELFF
TRBD2 | NA | TRBJ2-5 | TRBV6-1 | 16 | TGTGCCAGCAGTGAAGTAGGGACTAGCGGGGCGGAGACCCAGTACTTC | CASSEVGTSGAETQYF
NA | NA | TRBJ1-2 | TRBV13 | 14 | TGTGCCAGCAGCTTAGGCCGGGGAGCCTATGGCTACACCTTC | CASSLGRGAYGYTF
TRBD2 | NA | TRBJ2-3 | TRBV27 | 18 | TGTGCCAGCAGTAAAGGGACTAGCGGGGGGTTGGGCACAGATACGCAGTATTTT | CASSKGTSGGLGTDTQYF
NA | NA | TRBJ2-3 | TRBV4-1 | 16 | TGCGCCAGCAGCCAAGATTGGCTAGCAGGAGGAGATACGCAGTATTTT | CASSQDWLAGGDTQYF
NA | NA | TRBJ1-1 | TRBV18 | 15 | TGTGCCAGCTCACCGGGGACTGCCGGGAGGACTGAAGCTTTCTTT | CASSPGTAGRTEAFF
NA | NA | TRBJ1-1 | TRBV10-1 | 13 | TGCGCCAGCAGTGAAGGACAGAGGACTGAAGCTTTCTTT | CASSEGQRTEAFF
TRBD1 | NA | TRBJ1-2 | TRBV14 | 15 | TGTGCCAGCAGCCCGCGACAGGGCGTCCACTATGGCTACACCTTC | CASSPRQGVHYGYTF
TRBD1 | NA | TRBJ1-4 | TRBV25-1 | 13 | TGTGCCAGCAGTCCGCAGGGGGCTCTAAAACTGTTTTTT | CASSPQGALKLFF
TRBD1 | NA | TRBJ1-4 | TRBV28 | 16 | TGTGCCAGCAGTTCCCTTTCCGGGACAGGGGACGAAAAACTGTTTTTT | CASSSLSGTGDEKLFF
TRBD1 | NA | TRBJ2-5 | TRBV7-6 | 13 | TGTGCCAGCAGCCCGGGACAGGGGGAGACCCAGTACTTC | CASSPGQGETQYF
NA | NA | TRBJ1-1 | TRBV7-2 | 14 | TGTGCCAGCAGCTTAGGGGGTAGGAGGGCTGAAGCTTTCTTT | CASSLGGRRAEAFF
TRBD2 | NA | TRBJ2-1 | TRBV6-4 | 14 | TGTGCCAGCAGCGTCGGGGGGGATGGCTATGAGCAGTTCTTC | CASSVGGDGYEQFF
NA | NA | TRBJ1-1 | TRBV19 | 14 | TGTGCCAGTAGTCCCCACTACAAGAACACTGAAGCTTTCTTT | CASSPHYKNTEAFF
TRBD1 | NA | TRBJ2-7 | TRBV29-1 | 13 | TGCAGCGTTGAGTCGACAGGGGGCCGCGAGCAGTACTTC | CSVESTGGREQYF